A single TCR beta chain is shown here with its context. This clonotype was observed at least ten times. Which antigen it targets is not known. No much larger clone exists at a distance of one base, and base qualities are not known. For unsorted PBMC libraries, 2 million PBMCs were used after storage in RNAlater at -80 degrees C until RNA extraction. The multiple sclerosis patients were enrolled in a US clinical protocol that evaluated disease progression with magnetic resonance imaging. Peripheral blood was subjected to Ficoll-Hypaque density gradient centrifugation to isolate PBMCs, which were then cryopreserved in liquid nitrogen. The data were taken from a study of neurological immune-mediated disorders (dated by TCRdb to between 2018 and 2020). The study in broad terms: Of the roughly 34 multiple sclerosis patients, some 30 had relapsing-remitting MS and 3 had secondary progressive MS. Using UMI-based sequencing, the study compared peripheral blood TCR-beta repertoires from patients with HTLV-I-associated myelopathy (HAM/TSP), patients with multiple sclerosis, and healthy controls. Alongside PBMC samples, the set of about 97 TCR-beta libraries contained longitudinal samples, technical triplicates, and paired CD4+ and CD8+ T-cell subsets that had been sorted. The cohort was made up of approximately 65 subjects, consisting of 14 HAM/TSP patients, about 34 multiple sclerosis patients and around 20 healthy controls.

cDNA synthesis used template-switch 5'RACE with a primer carrying a 10-nucleotide random unique molecular identifier tagging each TCR transcript. Every sequencing run yielded over 170 million TCR-beta sequences covering 15-18 subjects. Total RNA was extracted with the RNeasy kit. TCR-beta VDJ regions were amplified with primers for the TCR constant region and the 5'RACE anchor, using the KAPA Real-time Library Amplification kit. Sample indexes and Illumina adaptors were added in a first PCR, and a second PCR then increased library yield. After Ampure bead purification, the TCR product of roughly 650 bp was size-selected on a 2% E-gel SizeSelection system. Before pooling, libraries had their quality checked on a Bioanalyzer, their concentration measured with Qubit, and their quantity determined with the Kapa Library Quantification kit. Libraries were sequenced paired-end 2 x 150 bp on an Illumina HiSeq 2500. To increase sequence diversity, about 25-31% phiX was spiked into each library pool. Per the original workflow: The quality-filtered reads were processed with the UMI-based MiGEC pipeline, whose error correction step removed more than 90% of the raw TCR sequences. IMGT germline references were used for aligning VDJ genes, and each clonotype was defined as a unique CDR3 amino acid sequence together with its V-J genes. VDJtools evaluated clonal expansion, Shannon diversity and CDR3 relatedness (CalcPairwiseDistances, ClusterSamples); CLCbio workbench built phylogenetic trees. Expanded clones were defined as having at least 8 unique UMIs, based on coefficient-of-variation modelling across technical triplicates. TCRdb's own reprocessing of the public reads used fastp at Q25 and MiXCR and kept productive beta chains. All rows with the same CDR3 protein become a single entry with the most common DNA and genes. TCRdb's processing, not the authors' own work, is the source of the V and J calls. Present in this sample are approximately 51,000 distinct CDR3 sequences, about 3.5% of which were seen just once. Of the sample, about 6.3% is held by the ten largest clones.

The CDR3 measures 14 amino acids from cysteine to phenylalanine. The sequence is cut down to CDR3 DNA, 42 bases in frame from base 1. V trim: 5 bases; J trim: 5 bases; unmatched bases: 8. General conclusions and limits of the study: TCR clonal expansion was greatest in HAM/TSP patients and smallest in MS patients, who ranked below even healthy controls. The MS cluster showed no association with clinical or MRI features, and the authors stated that larger cohorts are needed. In a phylogenetic analysis, the repertoires of 18 out of 34 MS patients fell into a single cluster of related CDR3 sequences, pointing to a possible signature at the repertoire level. Expanded clones from different subjects shared no identical CDR3 amino acid sequences, which suggests that TCR-beta repertoires were private in all groups.

The sequencing sample was made of PBMCs. The TCR sequence derives from a man between 35 and 55 years old with multiple sclerosis. The chain joins TRBV12-3 or TRBV12-4 to TRBJ1-2; 7 central bases correspond to TRBD1. The sequenced DNA is TGTGCCAGCAGTACCGGGACAGAGATATATGGCTACACCTTC. Protein translation: CASSTGTEIYGYTF.